This TCR beta chain is drawn from a study of T-cell memory formation after mild COVID-19. Study at large: Largely, the TCR clusters proved donor specific. Overall study findings and caveats: Shrinking CD4+ clones were chiefly CM and EM; CD8+ ones were chiefly EMRA. Pre-infection memory held some responding clones, suggesting pre-existing cross-reactive T cells responded. CD4/CD8 balance held among clones contracting day 15 to 85, and later expanders leaned CD4+.

Germline assignment: CDR1 SEHNR and CDR2 FQNEAQ (reference sequence). The CDR3 contains 16 residues. V lost 1 base and J lost 4, with 14 bases in between. In this sample, this clonotype turned up a few times. Its cognate antigen is unknown. TCRdb re-analysed the 5' RACE reads in MiXCR, keeping a single row per CDR3 protein. The sample has about 560,000 distinct CDR3 sequences, roughly 18% seen once. V is TRBV7-9 and J is TRBJ2-4; D possibly corresponds to TRBD1 (5 bases). Sequencing used PBMCs or a T cell subset sorted from them (not recorded which). The sequence was obtained from an adult woman who had mild COVID-19 (a few samples of this study predate the infection). Cell type and time point are not known. CDR3 DNA sequence: TGTGCCAGCAGCTTAGAGGGTTCAGGGATGAAAAACATTCAGTACTTC. Translation: CASSLEGSGMKNIQYF.